This T cell receptor (beta chain) derives from a study of blood T cell repertoires in COVID-19. On the study more broadly: COVID-19 samples from acute and convalescent phases originated in the United States, Italy and Spain.

Profiled with immunoSEQ multiplex PCR; TCRdb holds only in-frame clones, not every one. Of roughly 14,000 clones in the sample, less than 90% are singletons; the top ten hold around 17%. The sequence derives from a human donor in a cohort sampled during active COVID-19. Sequenced material: peripheral blood.

The CDR3 is CSGTDGHMNTEAFF. The CDR3 DNA is TGCAGCGGCACAGACGGACATATGAACACTGAAGCTTTCTTT. J is TRBJ1-1 and V is TRBV29-1; weak D call: TRBD1 (5 bases). The V gene lost 7 bases and the J gene lost 0 bases, with 15 bases spanning the gap. Per germline, CDR1 SQVTM and CDR2 ANQGSEA. The CDR3 extends over 14 amino acids.